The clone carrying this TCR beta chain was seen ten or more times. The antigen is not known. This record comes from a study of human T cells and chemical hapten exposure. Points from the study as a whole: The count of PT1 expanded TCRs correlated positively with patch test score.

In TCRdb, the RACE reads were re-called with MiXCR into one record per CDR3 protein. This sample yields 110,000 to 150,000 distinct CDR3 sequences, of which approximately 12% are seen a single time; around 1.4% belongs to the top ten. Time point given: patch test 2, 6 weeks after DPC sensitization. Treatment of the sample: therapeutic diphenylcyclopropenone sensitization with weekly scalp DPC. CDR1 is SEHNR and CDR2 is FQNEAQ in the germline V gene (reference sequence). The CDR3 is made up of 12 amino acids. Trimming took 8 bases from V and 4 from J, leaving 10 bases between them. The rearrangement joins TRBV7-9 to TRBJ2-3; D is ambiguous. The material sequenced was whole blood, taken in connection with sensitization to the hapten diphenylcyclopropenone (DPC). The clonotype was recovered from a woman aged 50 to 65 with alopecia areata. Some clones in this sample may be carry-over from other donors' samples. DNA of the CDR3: TGTGCCAGCTCCGGTCCGGCAGATACGCAGTATTTT. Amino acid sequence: CASSGPADTQYF.